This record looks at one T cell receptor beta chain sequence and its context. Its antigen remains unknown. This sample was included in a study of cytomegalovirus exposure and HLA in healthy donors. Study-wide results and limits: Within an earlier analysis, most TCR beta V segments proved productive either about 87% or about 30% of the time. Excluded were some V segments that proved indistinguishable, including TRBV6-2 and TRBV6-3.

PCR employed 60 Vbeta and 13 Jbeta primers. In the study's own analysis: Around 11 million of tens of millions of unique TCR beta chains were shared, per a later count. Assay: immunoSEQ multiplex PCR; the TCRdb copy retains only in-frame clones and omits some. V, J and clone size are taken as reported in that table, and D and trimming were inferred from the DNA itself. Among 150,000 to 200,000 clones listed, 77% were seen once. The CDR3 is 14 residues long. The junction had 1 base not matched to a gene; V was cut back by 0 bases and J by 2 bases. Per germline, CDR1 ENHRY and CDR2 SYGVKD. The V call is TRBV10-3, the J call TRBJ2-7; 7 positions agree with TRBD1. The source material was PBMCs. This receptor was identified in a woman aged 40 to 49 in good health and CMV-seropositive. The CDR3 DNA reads TGTGCCATCAGTGAGTCGACAGGGACCTACGAGCAGTACTTC. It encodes CAISESTGTYEQYF.